The 5 T cell receptor beta chains below come from one sample, sequenced in a study of blood T cell repertoires in COVID-19. Using immunoSEQ multiplex PCR, the repertoire was profiled, and TCRdb retains in-frame clones only, with some absent. The table has around 300,000 clones, 80% to 90% seen once. Sequencing was carried out using peripheral blood. These receptors were obtained from a woman between 65 and 79 years old with acute or convalescent COVID-19.

V gene TRBV15 combines with J gene TRBJ1-2; D is unclear. The germline gives CDR1 LNHNV, CDR2 YYDKDF (reference sequence). CDR3 length: 16 residues. V shed 0 bases and J shed 2 bases, with 13 bases lying between them. CDR3 nucleotides: TGTGCCACCAGCAGAGAGTGGCGGATGCTAAACTATGGCTACACCTTC. Translating it yields CATSREWRMLNYGYTF.

V and J are TRBV6-5 and TRBJ1-1; perhaps TRBD1 as D (5 bases). The CDR3 is 15 residues long. CDR1 MNHEY and CDR2 SVGAGI come from the germline V gene. V lost 6 bases and J lost 2, with 16 bases in between. This CDR3 is CASREGLGLNTEAFF. The CDR3 DNA sequence: TGTGCCAGCAGGGAGGGACTGGGGCTTAACACTGAAGCTTTCTTT.

The V gene is TRBV18, the J gene TRBJ1-1; possibly TRBD1 for D (6 bases). V lost 5 bases and J lost 1, with 14 bases in between. Germline V lookup: CDR1 KGHSH, CDR2 LQKENI. This CDR3 has 15 amino acids. CDR3 region: CASSEQGIGNTEAFF. CDR3 DNA sequence: TGTGCCAGCTCAGAGCAGGGGATTGGGAACACTGAAGCTTTCTTT.

The V gene is TRBV5-1, the J gene TRBJ1-1; the D gene is possibly TRBD1 (6 bases). V lost 0 bases and J 0 bases, leaving 9 bases between the germline ends. The CDR3 is made up of 15 amino acids. Per the germline V gene, CDR1 is SGHRS and CDR2 is YFSETQ. The CDR3 spells CASSLGTAMNTEAFF. CDR3 nucleotide sequence: TGCGCCAGCAGCTTGGGGACAGCGATGAACACTGAAGCTTTCTTT.

The rearrangement links TRBV2 to TRBJ1-1; D might be TRBD1 (6 bases). The CDR3 spans 15 residues. The V end was cut by 6 bases, the J end by 0 bases, with 14 bases between. Germline V gene sequence: CDR1 SNHLY, CDR2 FYNNEI. The CDR3 DNA reads TGTGCCAGCAGAGACCCGGGGGGCTTGAACACTGAAGCTTTCTTT. It yields the protein CASRDPGGLNTEAFF.